A selection of T cell receptor beta chains follows, all from one sample in a study of OX40 agonist ivuxolimab in advanced cancers. Assay: immunoSEQ multiplex PCR; the TCRdb copy retains only in-frame clones and omits some. The table shows some 66,000 clones, with roughly four fifths occurring only once. Specimen: CD4+ or CD8+ T cells sorted from blood, collected in a trial of the OX40 agonist ivuxolimab. These receptors came from an adult with an advanced solid tumor such as melanoma, head and neck, liver or kidney cancer. Each CDR3 is given with its conserved first and last residue. A D gene is named only where the DNA matches it firmly. A row's size may be missing; if present it is once, few, many or a size class.

clone size,D gene,J gene,V gene,CDR3 protein,CDR3 DNA
NA,TRBD2,TRBJ2-1,TRBV28,CASSSGLAYNEQFF,TGTGCCAGCAGTTCGGGACTAGCCTACAATGAGCAGTTCTTC
NA,NA,TRBJ1-4,TRBV9,CASSVGGREEKLFF,TGTGCCAGCAGCGTAGGGGGGAGAGAGGAAAAACTGTTTTTT
NA,TRBD1,TRBJ1-1,TRBV5-4,CASSPHPHSGTGYEAFF,TGTGCCAGCAGCCCCCATCCCCATTCCGGGACAGGGTATGAAGCTTTCTTT
NA,NA,TRBJ2-7,TRBV5-1,CASFDPQGATEQYF,TGCGCCAGCTTCGACCCACAGGGAGCTACCGAGCAGTACTTC
NA,TRBD1,TRBJ1-2,TRBV6-5,CASSYSRQGTNGYTF,TGTGCCAGCAGTTACTCGAGACAGGGAACGAATGGCTACACCTTC
NA,NA,TRBJ2-1,TRBV6-5,CASSYGTQSHNEQFF,TGTGCCAGCAGTTACGGGACGCAGTCCCACAATGAGCAGTTCTTC
NA,NA,TRBJ2-5,TRBV5-1,CASSLESGARETQYF,TGCGCCAGCAGCTTGGAATCCGGGGCTAGGGAGACCCAGTACTTC
NA,NA,TRBJ2-5,TRBV2,CASSEGGWETQYF,TGTGCCAGCAGTGAGGGTGGTTGGGAGACCCAGTACTTC
NA,NA,TRBJ2-5,TRBV28,CASSRGRATQETQYF,TGTGCCAGCAGCCGGGGCAGGGCGACACAAGAGACCCAGTACTTC
few,TRBD1,TRBJ2-1,TRBV7-2,CASSPHGQGLDEQFF,TGTGCCAGCAGCCCCCATGGACAGGGTCTAGATGAGCAGTTCTTC
NA,NA,TRBJ1-4,TRBV5-1,CASSSKQSATNEKLFF,TGCGCCAGCAGCTCCAAACAGAGTGCAACTAATGAAAAACTGTTTTTT
NA,NA,TRBJ1-2,TRBV28,CASSPLNYGYTF,TGTGCCAGCAGTCCCCTTAACTATGGCTACACCTTC
NA,NA,TRBJ2-3,TRBV7-2,CASSSQVDTQYF,TGTGCCAGCAGCTCCCAGGTGGATACGCAGTATTTT
NA,TRBD1,TRBJ1-2,TRBV4-1,CASSQGGTGSLYGYTF,TGCGCCAGCAGCCAAGGGGGGACAGGGTCGCTCTATGGCTACACCTTC
NA,NA,TRBJ1-5,TRBV6-6,CASSYNREGQPQHF,TGTGCCAGCAGTTACAATCGGGAGGGTCAGCCCCAGCATTTT
once,NA,TRBJ1-4,TRBV2,CASSEARKLFF,TGTGCCAGCAGTGAAGCGCGAAAACTGTTTTTT
NA,NA,TRBJ1-5,TRBV19,CASSIIAAPQEQPQHF,TGTGCCAGTAGTATAATCGCAGCGCCCCAAGAACAGCCCCAGCATTTT
NA,NA,TRBJ2-7,TRBV9,CASSLLGDEQYF,TGTGCCAGCAGCCTCCTTGGTGACGAGCAGTACTTC
NA,TRBD2,TRBJ2-3,TRBV9,CASSAGLAGASDTQYF,TGTGCCAGCAGCGCGGGACTAGCGGGAGCCTCAGATACGCAGTATTTT
NA,NA,TRBJ1-5,TRBV2,CASSGTMSNQPQHF,TGTGCCAGCAGCGGGACAATGAGCAATCAGCCCCAGCATTTT
NA,TRBD2,TRBJ2-3,TRBV6-5,CASSRTSGRFLYF,TGTGCCAGCAGCCGGACTAGCGGGAGGTTCCTGTATTTT
NA,NA,TRBJ1-2,TRBV14,CASSQVTGSYGYTF,TGTGCCAGCAGCCAAGTTACAGGGAGCTATGGCTACACCTTC
once,TRBD1,TRBJ1-4,TRBV19,CASSTSTGTGNEKLFF,TGTGCCAGTAGTACGAGCACCGGGACAGGGAATGAAAAACTGTTTTTT
NA,NA,TRBJ2-6,TRBV18,CASSPPVSGANVLTF,TGTGCCAGCTCACCACCAGTATCTGGGGCCAACGTCCTGACTTTC
once,NA,TRBJ2-3,TRBV30,CAWSSSRADTQYF,TGTGCCTGGAGTTCAAGCCGAGCAGATACGCAGTATTTT